This TCR beta chain was documented in a study of blood T cell repertoires in COVID-19. Study at large: COVID-19 samples, acute and convalescent, were from the United States, Italy and Spain.

Cohorts were determined from participant-reported clinical history. Per the original methods: Reference gene primer amplification gave nucleated cell count estimates. TCRdb keeps only in-frame clones here, not all; method: immunoSEQ multiplex PCR. The V and J calls and the clone size are those of that table, but D and trimming were determined from the DNA. The repertoire holds about 330,000 clones, with about 88% as singletons. This CDR3 comprises 13 residues. CDR1 SEHNR and CDR2 FQNEAQ come from the germline V gene (reference sequence). V was cut by 3 bases and J by 6 bases, with 10 bases left in between. The count of this clone is one.

This sequence was found in a woman aged 25 to 39 who had recovered from COVID-19. Source material: PBMCs or T cells enriched from blood (not recorded which). The rearrangement links TRBV7-9 to TRBJ2-3; D is possibly TRBD2 (6 bases). As DNA, the CDR3 is TGTGCCAGCAGCTTGGAGGGGCGGGATACGCAGTATTTT. Its translation is CASSLEGRDTQYF.